The following is a T cell receptor (beta chain) sequence with its context. Its antigen is not identified. CDR3 length: 15 residues. Trimming cost V 6 bases and J 6 bases, with 18 bases left between them. Germline V gene data show CDR1 as LGHNT and CDR2 as FRNRAP. As for the donors, each was a healthy bone marrow donor. The PCR was carried out with 60 Vbeta primers and 13 Jbeta primers. Assay used: immunoSEQ multiplex PCR; TCRdb lists only in-frame clones, some missing. The sample holds approximately 110,000 clones, 74% seen once. The source of the sample is a study of cytomegalovirus exposure and HLA in healthy donors. Notes on the study in general: The authors later found TCR association rates varying by HLA locus, with DRB1 most and HLA-C fewest. High sensitivity and specificity were reportedly achieved when the classifier diagnosed cytomegalovirus status. Most TCR sequences were rare, but some public TCRs occurred in many donors.

The source of this sequence is a woman aged 40 to 50 in good health and CMV-seropositive. V gene TRBV12-5 combines with J gene TRBJ2-1, with a possible D match to TRBD2 (6 bases). Material: PBMCs. CDR3 amino acids: CASGLSGNGRNEQFF. For the CDR3, the DNA is TGTGCTAGTGGACTTAGCGGAAATGGGCGCAATGAGCAGTTCTTC.